The source of this T cell receptor (beta chain) is a study of blood T cells in healthy people across ages. Combining a sample-barcoded 5' primer with a J-beta primer mix, a second PCR ran for 7 to 11 cycles. TCRdb ran MiXCR on the 5' RACE reads and lists one entry per CDR3 protein. The table includes roughly 800,000 distinct CDR3 sequences, around 25% detected once. The germline V gene encodes CDR1 LGHNT and CDR2 FRNRAP. The CDR3 has 16 amino acids. J lost 1 base, V lost 0 bases, and 5 bases had no gene match. A word on this clonotype: Its antigen is still unknown.

Study-level points and caveats: As naive T cell percentage varied, TCR beta diversity correlated strongly with it.

These data were also reused for a study on T cells of mothers and their children. This second study says: Maternal samples each gave over 9 million TCR beta CDR3 reads, and child samples approximately 3 million each.

The chain joins TRBV12-5 to TRBJ2-7; TRBD1 matches 8 bases. The source is a boy between 10 and 17 years old in good health. Source material: blood. This CDR3 is CASGLVLGQDSYEQYF. CDR3 sequence (DNA): TGTGCTAGTGGTTTGGTCTTGGGACAGGATTCCTACGAGCAGTACTTC.